These T cell receptor beta chains were read from a single sample in a study of T cell responses to AZD1222 COVID-19 vaccine. Sequencing used immunoSEQ multiplex PCR; TCRdb keeps in-frame clones, though not all of them. Of approximately 140,000 clones in the sample, approximately 95% were seen once. Sequences were derived from peripheral blood, sampled on day 0 of MenACWY control vaccination. The receptors were gathered from an adult in good health. The CDR3 runs from the conserved cysteine through the conserved F or W. The order of the fields is clone size, D gene, J gene, V gene, CDR3 protein, CDR3 DNA. D genes are given only for firm matches. Clone sizes are given selectively: once, few, many, or a class where the clone is expanded.

once,NA,TRBJ2-1,TRBV7-2,CASSFPSGGQSYNEQFF,TGTGCCAGCAGTTTCCCCAGCGGAGGGCAGAGCTACAATGAGCAGTTCTTC
NA,NA,TRBJ1-2,TRBV7-9,CASSFSRSDGYTF,TGTGCCAGCAGCTTCTCTCGCTCGGACGGCTACACCTTC
NA,TRBD1,TRBJ1-1,TRBV7-2,CASSVDRETEAFF,TGTGCCAGCAGCGTGGACAGGGAAACTGAAGCTTTCTTT
NA,NA,TRBJ1-2,TRBV6-5,CASSYHTNYGYTF,TGTGCCAGCAGTTACCACACCAACTATGGCTACACCTTC
NA,TRBD1,TRBJ1-2,TRBV28,CATSRGVYGYTF,TGTGCCACCTCCAGGGGGGTCTATGGCTACACCTTC
NA,NA,TRBJ2-7,TRBV27,CASSFDRNYEQYF,TGTGCCAGCAGTTTCGACAGGAACTACGAGCAGTACTTC
NA,NA,TRBJ1-6,TRBV3-1/TRBV3-2,CASSQVARSPLHF,TGTGCCAGCAGCCAAGTCGCTAGGTCACCCCTCCACTTT
once,NA,TRBJ1-2,TRBV30,CAWIQSPNNYGYTF,TGTGCCTGGATCCAAAGCCCCAATAACTATGGCTACACCTTC
NA,NA,TRBJ1-2,TRBV7-9,CASSSRYGYTF,TGTGCCAGCAGCTCCCGGTATGGCTACACCTTC
NA,NA,TRBJ1-1,TRBV21-1,CASSKRQGTGGMNTEAFF,TGTGCCAGCAGCAAAAGACAGGGGACCGGGGGGATGAACACTGAAGCTTTCTTT
NA,NA,TRBJ1-6,TRBV18,CASSPPERRDSPLHF,TGTGCCAGCTCACCACCGGAAAGGAGGGATTCACCCCTCCACTTT
NA,NA,TRBJ1-4,TRBV19,CASKGPGKNEKLFF,TGTGCCAGTAAGGGGCCGGGAAAAAATGAAAAACTGTTTTTT
NA,NA,TRBJ1-5,TRBV29-1,CSATRGSNQPQHF,TGCAGCGCCACCAGGGGAAGCAATCAGCCCCAGCATTTT
NA,NA,TRBJ2-1,TRBV7-2,CASSLFGSYNEQFF,TGTGCCAGCAGCTTGTTTGGCTCCTACAATGAGCAGTTCTTC
NA,NA,TRBJ1-5,TRBV28,CASSRDNSNQPQHF,TGTGCCAGCAGCAGGGACAATAGCAATCAGCCCCAGCATTTT
NA,NA,TRBJ1-3,TRBV19,CASSLTGSGNTIYF,TGTGCCAGTAGTCTAACAGGGTCGGGAAACACCATATATTTT
NA,NA,TRBJ1-2,TRBV4-2,CASSPDSRYGYTF,TGTGCCAGCAGTCCGGACAGCCGATATGGCTACACCTTC
NA,NA,TRBJ1-2,TRBV5-6,CASSPWHSVYGYTF,TGTGCCAGCAGCCCGTGGCATTCTGTCTATGGCTACACCTTC
NA,NA,TRBJ1-1,TRBV2,CASRGWGNTEAFF,TGTGCCAGCAGGGGGTGGGGAAACACTGAAGCTTTCTTT
NA,NA,TRBJ2-2,TRBV9,CASSVTGFTGELFF,TGTGCCAGCAGCGTTACAGGGTTTACCGGGGAGCTGTTTTTT
NA,TRBD2,TRBJ2-3,TRBV20-1,CSASTASGRVLDTQYF,TGCAGTGCTAGTACCGCTAGCGGGAGGGTTTTGGATACGCAGTATTTT
NA,NA,TRBJ1-1,TRBV6-5,CASSSPTYTNTEAFF,TGTGCCAGCAGTTCGCCAACTTACACGAACACTGAAGCTTTCTTT
NA,NA,TRBJ1-1,TRBV5-6,CASSLVVTSRAFF,TGTGCCAGCAGCTTGGTCGTGACCTCAAGAGCTTTCTTT
NA,TRBD1,TRBJ1-5,TRBV2,CASRDGNRGPPQPQHF,TGTGCCAGCAGAGATGGGAACAGGGGGCCCCCGCAGCCCCAGCATTTT
once,NA,TRBJ1-4,TRBV30,CAWSQGLIEKLFF,TGTGCCTGGAGCCAGGGGTTGATCGAAAAACTGTTTTTT
NA,TRBD1,TRBJ1-2,TRBV13,CASSLGGQGKEYGYTF,TGTGCCAGCAGCTTAGGGGGACAGGGGAAAGAGTATGGCTACACCTTC
NA,TRBD1,TRBJ1-2,TRBV29-1,CSVESRGLSGYTF,TGCAGCGTTGAGTCCAGGGGGCTCTCGGGCTACACCTTC
NA,NA,TRBJ1-1,TRBV4-1,CASSQITGDTEAFF,TGCGCCAGCAGCCAAATAACTGGGGACACTGAAGCTTTCTTT
NA,NA,TRBJ1-5,TRBV28,CASSLSGLQVGQPQHF,TGTGCCAGCAGTTTAAGTGGATTGCAAGTAGGTCAGCCCCAGCATTTT
NA,NA,TRBJ1-1,TRBV10-3,CAISELTEAFF,TGTGCCATCAGTGAGTTGACTGAAGCTTTCTTT
NA,TRBD1,TRBJ1-2,TRBV27,CASSFGTGDYGYTF,TGTGCCAGCAGTTTTGGTACAGGGGACTATGGCTACACCTTC
NA,NA,TRBJ1-2,TRBV5-4,CASSENFYRDFYGYTF,TGTGCCAGCAGCGAGAACTTCTACAGGGACTTCTATGGCTACACCTTC
NA,NA,TRBJ1-6,TRBV6-5,CASRRDSYNSPLHF,TGTGCCAGCAGACGGGACTCCTATAATTCACCCCTCCACTTT
once,TRBD2,TRBJ2-5,TRBV5-4,CASSGGLGETQYF,TGTGCCAGCAGCGGGGGACTAGGAGAGACCCAGTACTTC
once,NA,TRBJ2-1,TRBV5-1,CASRKDIRVSYNEQFF,TGCGCCAGCAGAAAGGATATACGGGTCTCCTACAATGAGCAGTTCTTC
NA,NA,TRBJ1-2,TRBV15,CATSRGRSNYGYTF,TGTGCCACCAGCAGAGGCAGGTCTAACTATGGCTACACCTTC
NA,TRBD1,TRBJ1-3,TRBV5-4,CATAKGRGPTSGNTIYF,TGTGCCACCGCGAAAGGGAGGGGGCCCACCTCTGGAAACACCATATATTTT
once,NA,TRBJ2-1,TRBV3-1/TRBV3-2,CASSQHGPGGNEQFF,TGTGCCAGCAGCCAACACGGTCCTGGGGGGAATGAGCAGTTCTTC
NA,NA,TRBJ1-2,TRBV5-4,CASSLRGADYGYTF,TGTGCCAGCAGCTTAAGGGGTGCGGACTATGGCTACACCTTC
NA,NA,TRBJ2-5,TRBV4-3,CASSQDQVAVRQETQYF,TGCGCCAGCAGCCAAGATCAGGTTGCGGTACGGCAAGAGACCCAGTACTTC
NA,NA,TRBJ1-1,TRBV25-1,CASRGGTEAFF,TGTGCCAGCAGAGGGGGAACTGAAGCTTTCTTT
NA,NA,TRBJ1-2,TRBV4-2,CASSQVYPPTNYGYTF,TGTGCCAGCAGCCAAGTTTATCCACCGACTAACTATGGCTACACCTTC
NA,NA,TRBJ1-1,TRBV5-1,CASSSRDLNTEAFF,TGCGCCAGCAGCTCGAGGGACCTTAACACTGAAGCTTTCTTT
NA,NA,TRBJ1-1,TRBV27,CATYTGHEAFF,TGTGCCACGTATACGGGGCACGAAGCTTTCTTT
once,NA,TRBJ1-5,TRBV7-3,CASSLMGGGNQPQHF,TGTGCCAGCAGCTTAATGGGTGGTGGCAATCAGCCCCAGCATTTT
NA,NA,TRBJ2-1,TRBV6-5,CASRRLTYNEQFF,TGTGCCAGCAGAAGACTCACCTACAATGAGCAGTTCTTC
once,TRBD1,TRBJ1-5,TRBV7-8,CASSWTGSNQPQHF,TGTGCCAGCAGCTGGACAGGGAGCAATCAGCCCCAGCATTTT
NA,NA,TRBJ1-3,TRBV3-1/TRBV3-2,CASSQPTGSGNTIYF,TGTGCCAGCAGCCAGCCGACAGGCTCTGGAAACACCATATATTTT
NA,NA,TRBJ2-5,TRBV10-2,CASSERETQYF,TGCGCCAGCAGCGAGAGGGAGACCCAGTACTTC
NA,TRBD2,TRBJ2-1,TRBV28,CASSSASGISYNEQFF,TGTGCCAGCAGTTCTGCGAGCGGGATCTCCTACAATGAGCAGTTCTTC
once,NA,TRBJ2-5,TRBV2,CASRAGKLQETQYF,TGTGCCAGCAGGGCCGGGAAATTACAAGAGACCCAGTACTTC
NA,TRBD1,TRBJ1-2,TRBV19,CASSTTWRAGGKHGYTF,TGTGCCAGTAGTACCACTTGGCGGGCAGGGGGCAAACATGGCTACACCTTC
NA,NA,TRBJ1-3,TRBV5-6,CASSLDRGNTIYF,TGTGCCAGCAGCTTGGACAGGGGAAACACCATATATTTT